One and the same sample provided the 6 T cell receptor beta chains below, sequenced in a study of T cell clonotyping in hematopoietic cell transplantation. The table came from immunoSEQ multiplex PCR; TCRdb's copy has only in-frame clones and leaves some out. The sample contains approximately 11,000 clones, 40% to 55% of which appear only once. The specimen was PBMCs, collected 30 days after allogeneic stem cell transplant. Receptor source: a male patient between 45 and 59 years old who had an allogeneic stem cell transplant from an unrelated donor, so the T cells may come from the graft donor. Some clones in this sample may be carry-over from other donors' samples.

This clone appeared a single time. The V gene is TRBV6-6, the J gene TRBJ1-2; possibly TRBD1 for D (6 bases). The germline V gene has CDR1 MNHNY and CDR2 SVGAGI (reference sequence). CDR3 length equals 15 residues. Trimming left V 7 bases short and J 0 bases short, with 15 bases between. CDR3 in DNA: TGTGCCAGCAAAGAGAACAGGGCCCCTAACTATGGCTACACCTTC. As protein: CASKENRAPNYGYTF.

In its sample, this clone was seen once. The V gene is TRBV28, the J gene TRBJ1-1, with a possible D match to TRBD1 (6 bases). The ends were cut back, 6 bases at V and 4 bases at J, with 9 bases in the middle. The CDR3 has 12 residues. Per the germline V gene, CDR1 is MDHEN and CDR2 is SYDVKM. DNA for the CDR3: TGTGCCAGCAGCCCCAGGGGCACTGAAGCTTTCTTT. This encodes CASSPRGTEAFF.

The V gene is TRBV7-2, the J gene TRBJ1-2; D not certain. Per the germline V gene, CDR1 is SGHTA and CDR2 is FQGNSA. The length of the CDR3 is 14 residues. V gave up 3 bases and J gave up 0 bases, with 8 bases separating them. CDR3 DNA sequence: TGTGCCAGCAGCTTGGCCTCAGCTAACTATGGCTACACCTTC. Its protein is CASSLASANYGYTF.

The chain links TRBV4-3 to TRBJ1-1; unclear D gene. V dropped 0 bases and J dropped 1 base, with 12 bases sitting between them. This CDR3 is built from 16 residues. Germline CDR1 reads LGHNA; CDR2 reads YSLEER. The CDR3 is CASSQDSYSPNTEAFF. In nucleotides, the CDR3 is TGCGCCAGCAGCCAAGATTCCTACAGCCCGAACACTGAAGCTTTCTTT.

The chain employs TRBV7-9 and TRBJ1-6; a possible D gene is TRBD1 (5 bases). The CDR3 runs 16 residues. Trimming removed 6 bases from V and 4 bases from J, with 16 bases in between. Germline V gene data show CDR1 as SEHNR and CDR2 as FQNEAQ (reference sequence). The CDR3 region is CASRREAGIYNSPLHF. The CDR3 DNA reads TGTGCCAGCAGGCGAGAAGCAGGGATATATAATTCACCCCTCCACTTT.

The chain links TRBV6-5 to TRBJ2-5, with D uncertain. V lost 5 bases to trimming and J lost 1 base, with 11 bases between them. CDR1 is MNHEY, CDR2 SVGAGI, per germline. The CDR3 has 14 amino acids. The CDR3 sequence is CASSKLTIQETQYF. CDR3 in DNA: TGTGCCAGCAGTAAGCTAACAATCCAAGAGACCCAGTACTTC.